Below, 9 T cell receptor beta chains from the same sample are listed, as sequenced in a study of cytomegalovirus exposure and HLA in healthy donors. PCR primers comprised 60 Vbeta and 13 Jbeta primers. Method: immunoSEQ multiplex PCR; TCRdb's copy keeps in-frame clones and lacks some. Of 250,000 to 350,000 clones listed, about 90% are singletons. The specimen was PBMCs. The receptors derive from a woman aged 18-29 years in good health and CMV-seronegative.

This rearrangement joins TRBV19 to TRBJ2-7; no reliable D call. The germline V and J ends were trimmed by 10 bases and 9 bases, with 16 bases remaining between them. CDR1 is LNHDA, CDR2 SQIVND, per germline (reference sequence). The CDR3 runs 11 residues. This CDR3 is CATTNRVGQYF. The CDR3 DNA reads TGTGCCACCACAAACCGGGTGGGGCAGTACTTC.

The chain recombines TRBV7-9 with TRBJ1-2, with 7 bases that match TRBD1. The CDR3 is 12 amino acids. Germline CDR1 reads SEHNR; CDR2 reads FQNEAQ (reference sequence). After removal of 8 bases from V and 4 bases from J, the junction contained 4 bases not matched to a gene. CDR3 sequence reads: CASQQGSYGYTF. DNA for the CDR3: TGTGCCAGCCAACAGGGGAGCTATGGCTACACCTTC. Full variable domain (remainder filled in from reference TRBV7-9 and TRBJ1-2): DTGVSQNPRHKITKRGQNVTFRCDPISEHNRLYWYRQTLGQGPEFLTYFQNEAQLEKSRLLSDRFSAERPKGSFSTLEIQRTEQGDSAMYLCASQQGSYGYTFGSGTRLTVV.

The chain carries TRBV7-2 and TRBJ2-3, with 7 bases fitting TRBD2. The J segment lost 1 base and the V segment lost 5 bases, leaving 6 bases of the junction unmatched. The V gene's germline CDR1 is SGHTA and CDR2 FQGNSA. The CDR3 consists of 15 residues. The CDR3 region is CASSTQAGGTDTQYF. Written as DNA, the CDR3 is TGTGCCAGCAGCACGCAGGCGGGGGGCACAGATACGCAGTATTTT. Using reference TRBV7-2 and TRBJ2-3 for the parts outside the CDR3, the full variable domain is GAGVSQSPSNKVTEKGKDVELRCDPISGHTALYWYRQSLGQGLEFLIYFQGNSAPDKSGLPSDRFSAERTGGSVSTLTIQRTQQEDSAVYLCASSTQAGGTDTQYFGPGTRLTVL.

Here the CDR3 DNA reads TGCGCCAGCAGCCAAGGAGGGGTCGGGAGGGAGCAGTTCTTC. As protein: CASSQGGVGREQFF. This rearrangement joins TRBV4-1 to TRBJ2-1; the match to TRBD2 covers 7 bases. The V gene end was trimmed by 1 base and the J gene end by 10 bases; junction bases not matched to a gene: 7. The CDR3 sequence is 14 residues long. Per the germline V gene, CDR1 is MGHRA and CDR2 is YSYEKL.

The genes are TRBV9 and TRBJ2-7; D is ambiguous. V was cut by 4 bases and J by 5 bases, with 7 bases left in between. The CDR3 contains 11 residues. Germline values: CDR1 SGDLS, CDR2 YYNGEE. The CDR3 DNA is TGTGCCAGCAGCCCTAACCACGAGCAGTACTTC. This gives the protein CASSPNHEQYF.

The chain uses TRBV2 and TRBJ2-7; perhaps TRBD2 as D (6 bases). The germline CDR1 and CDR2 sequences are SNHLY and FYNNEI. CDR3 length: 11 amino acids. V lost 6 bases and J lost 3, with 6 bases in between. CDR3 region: CASRDYYEQYF. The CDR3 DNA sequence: TGTGCCAGCAGGGACTACTACGAGCAGTACTTC.

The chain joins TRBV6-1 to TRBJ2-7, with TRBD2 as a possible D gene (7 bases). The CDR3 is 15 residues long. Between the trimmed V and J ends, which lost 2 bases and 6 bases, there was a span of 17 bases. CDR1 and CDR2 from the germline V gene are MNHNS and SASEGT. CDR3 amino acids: CASSERWGGEGEQYF. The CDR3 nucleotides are TGTGCCAGCAGTGAAAGGTGGGGGGGCGAGGGCGAGCAGTACTTC.

This CDR3 is CASSKWRLAGGPYNEQFF. Here the CDR3 DNA reads TGTGCCAGCAGCAAATGGCGACTAGCGGGGGGACCCTACAATGAGCAGTTCTTC. The gene calls are TRBV11-2 and TRBJ2-1; 13 nucleotides match TRBD2. V was pared by 5 bases and J by 2 bases, with 9 bases of the junction left unmatched. The CDR3 consists of 18 residues. Germline V CDR1 and CDR2: SGHAT, FQNNGV. The entire variable domain, with the rest obtained from reference TRBV11-2 and TRBJ2-1, is as follows: EAGVAQSPRYKIIEKRQSVAFWCNPISGHATLYWYQQILGQGPKLLIQFQNNGVVDDSQLPKDRFSAERLKGVDSTLKIQPAKLEDSAVYLCASSKWRLAGGPYNEQFFGPGTRLTVL.

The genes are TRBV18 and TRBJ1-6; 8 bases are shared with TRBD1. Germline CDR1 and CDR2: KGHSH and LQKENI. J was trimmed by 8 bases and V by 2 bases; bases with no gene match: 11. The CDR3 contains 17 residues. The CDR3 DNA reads TGTGCCAGCTCACCAAGGCCGGACAGGGCTGGAGATTCACCCCTCCACTTT. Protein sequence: CASSPRPDRAGDSPLHF.